This paragraph covers one T cell receptor beta chain sequence. The data derive from a study of cytomegalovirus exposure and HLA in healthy donors. PCR was performed using 60 Vbeta and 13 Jbeta primers. Clones were read by immunoSEQ multiplex PCR, and TCRdb kept only the in-frame ones, dropping some. The sample carries about 63,000 clones, more than 60% recorded once. The germline CDR1 and CDR2 sequences are SGHTA and FQGNSA. Unmatched junction bases numbered 8, after V lost 5 bases and J lost 1 base. The CDR3 extends over 17 amino acids. This receptor was taken from a woman in her twenties or thirties in good health and CMV-seronegative. The V and J genes are TRBV7-2 and TRBJ2-5; 12 nucleotides line up with TRBD2. The sample consisted of PBMCs. CDR3 protein: CASSPGTSGSFQETQYF. The CDR3 DNA is TGTGCCAGCAGCCCCGGGACTAGCGGGTCCTTCCAAGAGACCCAGTACTTC.